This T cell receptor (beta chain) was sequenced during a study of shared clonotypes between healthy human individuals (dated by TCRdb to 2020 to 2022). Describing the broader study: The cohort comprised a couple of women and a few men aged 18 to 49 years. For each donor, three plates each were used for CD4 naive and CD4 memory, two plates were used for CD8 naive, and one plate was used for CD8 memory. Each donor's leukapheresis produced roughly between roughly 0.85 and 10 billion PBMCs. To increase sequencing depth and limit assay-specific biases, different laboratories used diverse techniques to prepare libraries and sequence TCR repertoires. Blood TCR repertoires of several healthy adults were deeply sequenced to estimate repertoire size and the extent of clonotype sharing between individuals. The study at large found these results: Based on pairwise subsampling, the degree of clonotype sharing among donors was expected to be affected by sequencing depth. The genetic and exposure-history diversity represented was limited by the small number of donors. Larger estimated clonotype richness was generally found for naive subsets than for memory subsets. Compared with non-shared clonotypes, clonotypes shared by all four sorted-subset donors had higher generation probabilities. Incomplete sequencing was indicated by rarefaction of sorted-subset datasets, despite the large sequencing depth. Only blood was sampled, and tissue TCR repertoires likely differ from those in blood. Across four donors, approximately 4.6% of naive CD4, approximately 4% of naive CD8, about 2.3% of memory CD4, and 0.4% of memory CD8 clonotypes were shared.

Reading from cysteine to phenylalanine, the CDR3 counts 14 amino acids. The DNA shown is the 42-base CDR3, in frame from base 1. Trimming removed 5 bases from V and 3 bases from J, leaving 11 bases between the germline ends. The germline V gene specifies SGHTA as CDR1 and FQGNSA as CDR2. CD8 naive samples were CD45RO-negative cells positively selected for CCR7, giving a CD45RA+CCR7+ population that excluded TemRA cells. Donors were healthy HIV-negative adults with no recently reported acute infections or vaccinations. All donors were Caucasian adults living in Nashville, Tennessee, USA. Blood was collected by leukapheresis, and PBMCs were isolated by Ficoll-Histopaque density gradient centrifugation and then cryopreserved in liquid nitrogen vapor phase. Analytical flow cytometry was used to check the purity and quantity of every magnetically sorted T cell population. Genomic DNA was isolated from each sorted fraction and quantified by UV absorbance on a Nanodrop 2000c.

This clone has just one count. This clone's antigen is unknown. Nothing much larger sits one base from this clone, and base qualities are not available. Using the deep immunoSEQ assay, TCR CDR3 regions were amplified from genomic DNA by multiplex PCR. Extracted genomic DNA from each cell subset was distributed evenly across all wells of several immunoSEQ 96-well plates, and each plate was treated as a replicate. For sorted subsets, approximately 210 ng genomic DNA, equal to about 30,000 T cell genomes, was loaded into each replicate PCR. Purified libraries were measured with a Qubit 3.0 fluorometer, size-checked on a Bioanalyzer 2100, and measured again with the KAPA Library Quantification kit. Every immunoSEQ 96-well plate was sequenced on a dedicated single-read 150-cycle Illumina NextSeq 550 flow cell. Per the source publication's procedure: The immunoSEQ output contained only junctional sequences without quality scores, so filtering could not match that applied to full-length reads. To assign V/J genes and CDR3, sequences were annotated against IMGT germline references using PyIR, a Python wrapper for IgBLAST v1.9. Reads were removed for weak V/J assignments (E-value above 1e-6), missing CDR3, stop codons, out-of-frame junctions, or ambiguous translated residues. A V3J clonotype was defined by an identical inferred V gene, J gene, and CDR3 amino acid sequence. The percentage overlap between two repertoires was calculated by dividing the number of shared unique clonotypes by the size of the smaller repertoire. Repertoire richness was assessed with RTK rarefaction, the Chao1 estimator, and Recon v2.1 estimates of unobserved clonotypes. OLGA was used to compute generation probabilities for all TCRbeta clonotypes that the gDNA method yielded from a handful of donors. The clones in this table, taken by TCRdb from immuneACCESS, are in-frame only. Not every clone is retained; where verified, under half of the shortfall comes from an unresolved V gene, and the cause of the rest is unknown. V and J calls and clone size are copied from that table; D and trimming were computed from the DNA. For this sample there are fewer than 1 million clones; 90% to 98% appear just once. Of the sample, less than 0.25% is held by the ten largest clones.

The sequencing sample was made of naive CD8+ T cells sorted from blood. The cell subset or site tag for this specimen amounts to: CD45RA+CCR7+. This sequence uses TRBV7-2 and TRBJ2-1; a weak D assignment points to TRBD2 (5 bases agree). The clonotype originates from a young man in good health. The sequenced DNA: TGTGCCAGCAGCATCCACAGCGGCTACAATGAGCAGTTCTTC. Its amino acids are CASSIHSGYNEQFF.